Shown below are 23 T cell receptor beta chains from a single sample sequenced in a study of blood T cell repertoires in COVID-19. Assay: immunoSEQ multiplex PCR; the TCRdb copy retains only in-frame clones and omits some. The table has 150,000 or so clones, almost 85% seen once. The sequenced material came from peripheral blood. These receptors came from a human donor with acute or convalescent COVID-19. The donor label of this sample is uncertain.

Only a few counts were recorded for this clone. The chain joins TRBV30 to TRBJ1-4; 9 bases map to TRBD1. Germline CDR1 is GTSNPN and CDR2 is SVGIG (reference sequence). V shed 3 bases and J 7 bases; nucleotides not matched to a gene: 12. The CDR3 spans 16 residues. The CDR3 nucleotides read TGTGCCTGGAGCGTGGTGGGGGACAGGGTCGGTGAAAAACTGTTTTTT. Protein sequence: CAWSVVGDRVGEKLFF.

This rearrangement joins TRBV5-1 to TRBJ1-2, with 7 bases matching TRBD1. V shed 0 bases, J shed 4 bases, and the junction held 6 bases outside the gene matches. CDR3 length: 15 amino acids. Per the germline V gene, CDR1 is SGHRS and CDR2 is YFSETQ. The CDR3 nucleotides are TGCGCCAGCAGCTTGGATGGACAGGTGTTCTATGGCTACACCTTC. This sequence encodes CASSLDGQVFYGYTF.

The V call is TRBV19, the J call TRBJ1-2; weak D call: TRBD1 (6 bases). In germline, CDR1 is LNHDA, CDR2 SQIVND (reference sequence). The CDR3 contains 15 residues. Trimming took 5 bases from V and 0 from J, leaving 13 bases between them. The chain's CDR3 is CASSPTGYANYGYTF. The DNA for the CDR3 is TGTGCCAGTAGTCCAACAGGGTACGCTAACTATGGCTACACCTTC.

V is TRBV6-5 and J is TRBJ2-3, with 9 nucleotides matching TRBD1. The CDR3 contains 13 residues. V trimming: 6 bases; J trimming: 5 bases; junction bases outside the gene matches: 3. In germline, CDR1 is MNHEY, CDR2 SVGAGI. The CDR3 region has the DNA TGTGCCAGCAGCCGGACAGGGGTAGATACGCAGTATTTT. It is translated as CASSRTGVDTQYF.

V gene TRBV5-4 combines with J gene TRBJ1-1, with 8 nucleotides matching TRBD1. With V trimmed by 5 bases and J by 3 bases, 6 bases remained unmatched. The germline V gene encodes CDR1 SGHNT and CDR2 YYREEE (reference sequence). The CDR3 spans 14 residues. Here the CDR3 reads CASRPTGGDTEAFF. CDR3 sequence (DNA): TGTGCCAGCAGACCAACAGGGGGAGACACTGAAGCTTTCTTT.

This clone came up a few times. This chain links TRBV7-6 with TRBJ1-1, with TRBD1 matching over 10 bases. CDR3 length: 15 residues. V shed 5 bases, J shed 1 base, and the junction held 4 bases outside the gene matches. Looked up from germline, CDR1 is SGHVS and CDR2 is FNYEAQ. Written as DNA, the CDR3 is TGTGCCAGCAGCAAGGGACAGGGGAAGAACACTGAAGCTTTCTTT. Its protein is CASSKGQGKNTEAFF.

This chain joins TRBV14 and TRBJ2-1; TRBD2 aligns across 11 bases. V lost 1 base and J lost 8; bases outside the gene matches: 16. This CDR3 contains 19 residues. CDR1 is SGHDN, CDR2 FVKESK, per germline. CDR3: CASSQVSAPASGGSDEQFF. CDR3 DNA: TGTGCCAGCAGCCAAGTAAGCGCCCCGGCTAGCGGGGGGTCGGATGAGCAGTTCTTC.

The CDR3 reads CASSDSTGVGTEAFF. In DNA form, the CDR3 reads TGTGCCAGCAGTGATTCGACAGGGGTCGGCACTGAAGCTTTCTTT. The chain carries TRBV6-1 and TRBJ1-1, with 8 bases fitting TRBD1. The trim removed 3 bases at V and 4 bases at J, leaving 7 bases unmatched. Germline values: CDR1 MNHNS, CDR2 SASEGT. CDR3 length: 15 residues.

The chain uses TRBV6-1 and TRBJ2-5, with 7 bases aligning to TRBD2. CDR1 and CDR2 (germline): MNHNS, SASEGT. Trimming took 2 bases from V and 1 from J; bases not matched to a gene: 10. The CDR3 sequence is 17 residues long. The CDR3 region is CASSELRASGFQETQYF. The CDR3 DNA sequence: TGTGCCAGCAGTGAACTTCGGGCTAGCGGATTCCAAGAGACCCAGTACTTC.

J is TRBJ1-2 and V is TRBV3-1 (or the pseudogene TRBV3-2); no clear D. The CDR3 contains 15 residues. Germline V gene lookup returns CDR1 LGHDT and CDR2 YNNKEL (reference sequence). Trimming took off 1 base at V and 3 bases at J, with 12 bases between the two ends. CDR3: CASSQGVIRDYGYTF. The DNA for the CDR3 is TGTGCCAGCAGCCAAGGCGTTATACGGGACTATGGCTACACCTTC.

This clone has a count of ten or more. The V and J genes are TRBV11-2 and TRBJ2-5, with TRBD2 matching 10 bases. CDR3 size: 13 residues. Germline V gene lookup returns CDR1 SGHAT and CDR2 FQNNGV. Unmatched junction bases numbered 1, after V lost 0 bases and J lost 9 bases. For the CDR3, the DNA is TGTGCCAGCAGCTTAGAGAGCGGGGGGGCCCAGTACTTC. It yields the protein CASSLESGGAQYF.

The V and J genes are TRBV5-1 and TRBJ2-3; 12 nucleotides line up with TRBD2. This CDR3 comprises 15 residues. Trimming cost V 3 bases and J 6 bases; bases outside gene matches: 5. CDR1 is SGHRS and CDR2 is YFSETQ in the germline V gene. CDR3 loop: CASSSLGTSGDTQYF. The CDR3 nucleotides are TGCGCCAGCAGCTCCCTAGGGACTAGCGGGGATACGCAGTATTTT.

The V and J genes are TRBV5-4 and TRBJ1-2; TRBD1 matches at 7 bases. V lost 4 bases to trimming and J lost 0 bases; unmatched junction nucleotides: 6. This CDR3 comprises 15 residues. Per the germline V gene, CDR1 is SGHNT and CDR2 is YYREEE (reference sequence). The CDR3 region has the DNA TGTGCCAGCAGCCGCGAAGGACAGGCTAACTATGGCTACACCTTC. Protein product: CASSREGQANYGYTF.

This clone was seen only once. The chain is built from TRBV24-1 and TRBJ1-2; D remains ambiguous. The CDR3 has 13 residues. V lost 3 bases, J lost 8 bases, and 12 bases lay in between. CDR1 KGHDR and CDR2 SFDVKD come from the germline V gene. The CDR3 bases are TGTGCCACCAGTGATCCACGGTCCCCGGGCTACACCTTC. This translates into CATSDPRSPGYTF.

The J gene is TRBJ2-5, the V gene TRBV5-1; D is uncertain. The V end lost 0 bases, the J end lost 5 bases, and 5 bases lay between the germline ends. Germline-derived CDR1 and CDR2 are SGHRS and YFSETQ. The CDR3 extends over 12 amino acids. The CDR3 loop reads CASSLGQETQYF. The CDR3 DNA reads TGCGCCAGCAGCTTGGGTCAGGAGACCCAGTACTTC.

This clone was counted between two and nine times. Here the CDR3 DNA reads TGTGCCAGCAGCTCACCGGGGGACCAGTACTTC. Encoded protein: CASSSPGDQYF. The genes are TRBV7-8 and TRBJ2-7; perhaps TRBD2 as D (6 bases). V shed 4 bases and J shed 10 bases, with 11 bases lying between them. From germline, CDR1 is SGHVS and CDR2 FQNEAQ. This CDR3 has 11 residues.

The CDR3 region is CASSFRESSYNEQFF. The DNA for the CDR3 is TGTGCCAGCAGCTTTCGGGAGAGCTCCTACAATGAGCAGTTCTTC. The gene calls are TRBV7-8 and TRBJ2-1, with a tentative D call TRBD2 (6 bases). CDR1 SGHVS and CDR2 FQNEAQ come from the germline V gene. CDR3 size: 15 residues. The V and J ends lost 3 bases and 0 bases respectively, with 9 bases between them.

This sequence joins TRBV5-1 and TRBJ1-2; a weak D match, TRBD1 (5 bases). Trimming pared 1 base from V and 3 bases from J, leaving 7 bases between. Germline assignment: CDR1 SGHRS and CDR2 YFSETQ. CDR3 length: 13 amino acids. The DNA for the CDR3 is TGCGCCAGCAGCTTGAGCAGGGACTATGGCTACACCTTC. Translating gives CASSLSRDYGYTF.

CDR3 bases: TGTGCCAGCAGCCGACAGACAGGGCAAGATGGCTACACCTTC. This translates into CASSRQTGQDGYTF. V usage is TRBV7-8 and J usage is TRBJ1-2; 7 nucleotides match TRBD1. The CDR3 has 14 amino acids. The V and J ends lost 5 bases and 6 bases, in that order; junction bases with no gene match: 9. CDR1 and CDR2 (germline): SGHVS, FQNEAQ.

The chain has TRBV6-5 and TRBJ1-5, with D maybe TRBD1 (6 bases). V shed 4 bases and J shed 5 bases, with 18 bases lying between them. Germline CDR1 is MNHEY and CDR2 is SVGAGI. The CDR3 runs to 16 residues. The CDR3 sequence is CASSSEERRTDQPQHF. The CDR3 nucleotides read TGTGCCAGCAGTTCCGAAGAACGCCGGACAGATCAGCCCCAGCATTTT.

The chain joins TRBV4-2 to TRBJ2-4; TRBD1 matches at 9 bases. V gave up 0 bases and J gave up 6 bases; unmatched junction bases: 6. This CDR3 is built from 16 residues. The germline V gene has CDR1 LGHNA and CDR2 YNFKEQ. CDR3 DNA: TGTGCCAGCAGCCAAGATGCCCGGGACAGGGCAAACATTCAGTACTTC. It is translated as CASSQDARDRANIQYF.

The CDR3 nucleotides read TGTGCCAGCAGCTCTGACAGGGAGCCCTTGTACGAGCAGTACTTC. This translates into CASSSDREPLYEQYF. The rearrangement uses TRBV5-4 and TRBJ2-7; 7 bases map to TRBD1. The CDR3 runs 15 residues. Germline trimming cut 3 bases from V and 4 bases from J; bases unmatched to any gene: 10. Germline assignment: CDR1 SGHNT and CDR2 YYREEE (reference sequence).

The genes are TRBV18 and TRBJ2-5; a weak D match, TRBD1 (7 bases). The V gene lost 5 bases and the J gene lost 4 bases, with 14 bases spanning the gap. Per germline, CDR1 KGHSH and CDR2 LQKENI. The CDR3 runs to 14 residues. CDR3 bases: TGTGCCAGCTCAGCTAGACAGGGAGGAGAGACCCAGTACTTC. Amino acids: CASSARQGGETQYF.